The 12 T cell receptor beta chains presented below share a single source sample, sequenced in a study of shared clonotypes between healthy human individuals. Sequenced by immunoSEQ multiplex PCR; TCRdb stores in-frame clones only, minus some. The sample includes 1.4 million or so clones, about 98.5% of them seen just once. The sequenced sample was naive CD4+ T cells sorted from blood. Subset in this sample: CD45RA+ positively selected. Receptor source: a young man in good health.

The rearrangement joins TRBV5-1 to TRBJ1-1; no definite D call. The CDR3 extends over 14 amino acids. Germline V lookup: CDR1 SGHRS, CDR2 YFSETQ. Trimming cost V 1 base and J 1 base, with 8 bases left between them. CDR3 loop: CASSLFDQNTEAFF. CDR3 nucleotides: TGCGCCAGCAGCTTGTTTGACCAGAACACTGAAGCTTTCTTT. The full variable domain, rest sourced from reference TRBV5-1 and TRBJ1-1, is KAGVTQTPRYLIKTRGQQVTLSCSPISGHRSVSWYQQTPGQGLQFLFEYFSETQRNKGNFPGRFSGRQFSNSRSEMNVSTLELGDSALYLCASSLFDQNTEAFFGQGTRLTVV.

V is TRBV6-5 and J is TRBJ1-2; D perhaps matches TRBD1 (5 bases). The V end was cut by 8 bases, the J end by 1 base, with 11 bases between. This CDR3 comprises 13 residues. Germline CDR1 reads MNHEY; CDR2 reads SVGAGI. CDR3 in DNA: TGTGCCAGCCGGAAACAGGTTAACTATGGCTACACCTTC. Amino acids: CASRKQVNYGYTF.

This sequence joins TRBV7-2 and TRBJ2-1; tentatively, D is TRBD2 (7 bases). Per germline, CDR1 SGHTA and CDR2 FQGNSA. The V and J ends lost 4 bases and 9 bases respectively, with 19 bases between them. CDR3 length: 15 amino acids. CDR3 residues: CASSSGGGSGREQFF. The CDR3 DNA sequence: TGTGCCAGCAGCTCCGGGGGCGGGAGTGGACGTGAGCAGTTCTTC.

This chain connects TRBV7-2 to TRBJ2-1; D is ambiguous. In germline, CDR1 is SGHTA, CDR2 FQGNSA. V lost 5 bases, J lost 8 bases, and 13 bases lay in between. The CDR3 runs to 13 residues. CDR3 region: CASSADNADEQFF. The CDR3, as DNA: TGTGCCAGCAGCGCCGATAATGCAGATGAGCAGTTCTTC.

The chain uses TRBV7-2 and TRBJ1-2; tentatively, D is TRBD1 (6 bases). V lost 5 bases to trimming and J lost 6 bases, with 16 bases between them. The CDR3 totals 14 residues. In germline, CDR1 is SGHTA, CDR2 FQGNSA. The CDR3 spells CASSIRTVSNGYTF. CDR3 coding DNA: TGTGCCAGCAGCATACGGACAGTCTCGAATGGCTACACCTTC.

The chain links TRBV27 to TRBJ2-7; tentatively, D is TRBD1 (6 bases). Germline V gene sequence: CDR1 MNHEY, CDR2 SMNVEV (reference sequence). The germline V and J ends were trimmed by 3 bases and 4 bases, with 13 bases remaining between them. CDR3 length equals 14 residues. DNA for the CDR3: TGTGCCAGCAGTTTGTTGGGGGCCCCGTACGAGCAGTACTTC. Its translation: CASSLLGAPYEQYF.

This chain joins TRBV7-9 and TRBJ1-5; D is possibly TRBD1 (5 bases). The germline gives CDR1 SEHNR, CDR2 FQNEAQ (reference sequence). This CDR3 region has 14 residues. Trimming removed 0 bases from V and 4 bases from J, with 7 bases in between. The CDR3 protein is CASSLAGTNQPQHF. CDR3 nucleotides: TGTGCCAGCAGCTTAGCGGGGACTAATCAGCCCCAGCATTTT.

This sequence joins TRBV5-4 and TRBJ1-2, with D possibly matching TRBD1 (5 bases). Germline values: CDR1 SGHNT, CDR2 YYREEE (reference sequence). Trimming cost V 5 bases and J 6 bases, with 14 bases left between them. This CDR3 contains 13 residues. CDR3 region: CASRDGTADGYTF. The CDR3 DNA is TGTGCCAGCAGAGACGGGACGGCGGATGGCTACACCTTC.

V gene TRBV20-1 combines with J gene TRBJ2-7; D gene uncertain. CDR3 length: 11 amino acids. Trimming removed 4 bases from V and 8 bases from J, with 12 bases in between. Germline V CDR1 and CDR2: DFQATT, SNEGSKA (reference sequence). DNA for the CDR3: TGCAGTGCTATCCACAACACGCAGCAGTACTTC. Its translation: CSAIHNTQQYF.

A note on this clone: Additional DNA sequences in this sample encode the identical CDR3. The chain is built from TRBV7-2 and TRBJ2-3; D call uncertain. Trimming cost V 5 bases and J 4 bases, with 10 bases left between them. The CDR3 sequence is 13 residues long. From germline, CDR1 is SGHTA and CDR2 FQGNSA. The CDR3 loop is CASSPGPADTQYF. CDR3 sequence (DNA): TGTGCCAGCAGCCCCGGGCCGGCAGATACGCAGTATTTT.

This clone was detected once. V and J are TRBV18 and TRBJ2-7; no definite D call. Deletions cut 3 bases from V and 3 bases from J, with 9 bases between. Germline CDR1 is KGHSH and CDR2 is LQKENI. The CDR3 spans 13 residues. The CDR3 coding sequence is TGTGCCAGCTCACCCGGTACCGTCTACGAGCAGTACTTC. Protein sequence: CASSPGTVYEQYF. Using reference TRBV18 and TRBJ2-7 for the parts outside the CDR3, the full variable domain is NAGVMQNPRHLVRRRGQEARLRCSPMKGHSHVYWYRQLPEEGLKFMVYLQKENIIDESGMPKERFSAEFPKEGPSILRIQQVVRGDSAAYFCASSPGTVYEQYFGPGTRLTVT.

In DNA, the CDR3 is TGTGCCAGCGGTGGACTAGCGGGATATACCGGGGAGCTGTTTTTT. Translated, it gives CASGGLAGYTGELFF. The chain couples TRBV2 to TRBJ2-2; 12 bases agree with TRBD2. The CDR3 spans 15 residues. Looked up from germline, CDR1 is SNHLY and CDR2 is FYNNEI. V dropped 8 bases and J dropped 5; count of bases not matched to a gene: 6. Together with reference TRBV2 and TRBJ2-2, the CDR3 gives the full variable domain: EPEVTQTPSHQVTQMGQEVILRCVPISNHLYFYWYRQILGQKVEFLVSFYNNEISEKSEIFDDQFSVERPDGSNFTLKIRSTKLEDSAMYFCASGGLAGYTGELFFGEGSRLTVL.